A selection of T cell receptor beta chains follows, all from one sample in a study of vaccination and CD4 T cells after COVID-19. In TCRdb, the PCR reads were re-called with MiXCR into one record per CDR3 protein. The profile shows over 25,000 distinct CDR3 sequences, roughly 50% of them singletons. Material: CD4+ T cells from blood, obtained about 7 months after SARS-CoV-2 vaccination. These receptors all stem from a human donor who had recovered from COVID-19. Both conserved end residues are part of each CDR3. The order of the fields is V gene, clone size, D gene, J gene, CDR3 DNA, CDR3 protein. The D gene is left open where the match is weak. Rows may omit the clone size; those that give it use once, few, many or a size class.

>TRBV7-9|NA|TRBD2|TRBJ2-5
TGTGCCAGCAGCTTAGACCGACTAGCGGGTAAAGAGACCCAGTACTTC
CASSLDRLAGKETQYF
>TRBV7-7|few|NA|TRBJ2-5
TGTGCCAGCAGCTTGGATGGGTGGGAGACCCAGTACTTC
CASSLDGWETQYF
>TRBV15|NA|TRBD2|TRBJ2-5
TGTGCCACCAGCAGAGCGGGGCGGGGGAGGGCTGAGACCCAGTACTTC
CATSRAGRGRAETQYF
>TRBV2|NA|NA|TRBJ1-2
TGTGCCAGCAGGGTAGGGCTTTATGGCTACACCTTC
CASRVGLYGYTF
>TRBV6-4|medium-sized|NA|TRBJ2-6
TGTGCCAGCAGTGACAACTCTGGGGCCAACGTCCTGACTTTC
CASSDNSGANVLTF
>TRBV20-1|NA|TRBD2|TRBJ2-7
TGCAGTGCCTCCCCTAGCGGGACTAGCTCCTACGAGCAGTACTTC
CSASPSGTSSYEQYF
>TRBV19|NA|TRBD2|TRBJ2-1
TGTGCCAGTAGTCTACGGGCGGGAGTGTGGGACAATGAGCAGTTCTTC
CASSLRAGVWDNEQFF
>TRBV20-1|NA|NA|TRBJ1-2
TGCAGTGCTAGAGCCCCACTTTCGGCAATATCTGAGGGCTACACCTTC
CSARAPLSAISEGYTF
>TRBV6-5|NA|NA|TRBJ2-1
TGTGCCAGCAGTTTAGGAGCGCACTACAATGAGCAGTTCTTC
CASSLGAHYNEQFF
>TRBV6-5|few|NA|TRBJ1-2
TGTGCCAGCAGTTACAGGGACTCCTATGGCTACACCTTC
CASSYRDSYGYTF